This T cell receptor (beta chain) was captured in a study of cytomegalovirus exposure and HLA in healthy donors. 60 Vbeta and 13 Jbeta primers were used in PCR. Assay: immunoSEQ multiplex PCR; the TCRdb copy retains only in-frame clones and omits some. This repertoire shows 150,000 to 200,000 clones, over 60% found once; its top ten account for about 3.1%. CDR3 size: 16 residues. The germline V gene has CDR1 MNHEY and CDR2 SMNVEV (reference sequence). V was clipped by 8 bases and J by 7 bases; unmatched bases: 19. About this clone itself: The antigen is not known.

The study's findings and limits: In a later analysis, a missense DCLRE1C variant was linked to TCR beta V- and J-gene trimming.

The sequence came from a male donor in good health and CMV-seronegative. The chain has TRBV27 and TRBJ1-2, with 7 bases identical to TRBD1. Specimen: PBMCs. The CDR3 DNA sequence: TGTGCCAGCGCCCATCCCGGGACAGTAGCCCTCGGTGGCTACACCTTC. It translates to CASAHPGTVALGGYTF.